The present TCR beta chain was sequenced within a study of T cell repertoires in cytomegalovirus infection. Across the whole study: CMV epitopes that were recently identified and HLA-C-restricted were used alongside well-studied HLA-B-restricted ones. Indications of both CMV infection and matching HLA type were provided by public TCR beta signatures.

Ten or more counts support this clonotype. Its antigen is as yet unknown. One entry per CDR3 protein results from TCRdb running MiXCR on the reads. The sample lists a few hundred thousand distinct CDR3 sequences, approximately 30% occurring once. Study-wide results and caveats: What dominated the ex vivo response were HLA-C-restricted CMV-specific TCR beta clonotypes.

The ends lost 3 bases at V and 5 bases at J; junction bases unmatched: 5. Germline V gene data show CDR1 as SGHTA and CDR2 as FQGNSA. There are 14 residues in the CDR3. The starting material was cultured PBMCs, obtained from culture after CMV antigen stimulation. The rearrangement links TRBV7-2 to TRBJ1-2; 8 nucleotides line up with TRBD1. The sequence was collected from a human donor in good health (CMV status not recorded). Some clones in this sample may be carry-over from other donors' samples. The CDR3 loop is CASSFADRGYGYTF. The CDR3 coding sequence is TGTGCCAGCAGCTTCGCTGACAGGGGTTATGGCTACACCTTC. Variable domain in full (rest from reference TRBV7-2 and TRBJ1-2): GAGVSQSPSNKVTEKGKDVELRCDPISGHTALYWYRQSLGQGLEFLIYFQGNSAPDKSGLPSDRFSAERTGGSVSTLTIQRTQQEDSAVYLCASSFADRGYGYTFGSGTRLTVV.